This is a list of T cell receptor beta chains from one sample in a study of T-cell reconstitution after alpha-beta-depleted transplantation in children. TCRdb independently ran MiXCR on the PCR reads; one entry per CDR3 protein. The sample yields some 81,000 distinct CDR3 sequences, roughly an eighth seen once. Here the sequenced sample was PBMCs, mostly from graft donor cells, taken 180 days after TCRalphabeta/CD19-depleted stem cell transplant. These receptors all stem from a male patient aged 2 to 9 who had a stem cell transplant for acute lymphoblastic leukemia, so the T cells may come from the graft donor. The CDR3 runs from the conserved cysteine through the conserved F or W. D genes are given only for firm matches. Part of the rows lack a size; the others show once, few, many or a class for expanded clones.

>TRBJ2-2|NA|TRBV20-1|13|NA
TGCAGTGAGCTCGGGCACAACACCGGGGAGCTGTTTTTT
CSELGHNTGELFF
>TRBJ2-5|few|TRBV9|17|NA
TGTGCCAGCAGCGTAGGCATAAGGCAGGGGACCGGAGAGACCCAGTACTTC
CASSVGIRQGTGETQYF
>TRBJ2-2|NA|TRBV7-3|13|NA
TGTGCCAGCAGCCCGGCTCCTCCGGGGGAGCTGTTTTTT
CASSPAPPGELFF
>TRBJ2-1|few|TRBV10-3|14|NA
TGTGCCATCAGGAGACAGGAATCCTACAATGAGCAGTTCTTC
CAIRRQESYNEQFF
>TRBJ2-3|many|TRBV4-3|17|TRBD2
TGCGCCAGCAGCCTCCTTAGCGGGAGCCGTAGCACAGATACGCAGTATTTT
CASSLLSGSRSTDTQYF
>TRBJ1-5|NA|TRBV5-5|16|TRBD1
TGTGCCAGCAGCTTGGGGAGGGGGACAGGTCATCAGCCCCAGCATTTT
CASSLGRGTGHQPQHF
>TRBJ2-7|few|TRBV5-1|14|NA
TGCGCCAGCAGCTTGGCTAGGGTTTCTCGCGAGCAGTACTTC
CASSLARVSREQYF
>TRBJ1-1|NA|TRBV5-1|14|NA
TGCGCCAGCAGCTTGGCCACCGGGGACACTGAAGCTTTCTTT
CASSLATGDTEAFF
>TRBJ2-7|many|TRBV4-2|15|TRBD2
TGTGCCAGCAGCCCCCTAGCGGGAGGATCCTACGAGCAGTACTTC
CASSPLAGGSYEQYF
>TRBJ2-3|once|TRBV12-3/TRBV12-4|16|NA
TGTGCCAGCAGTTTAGTACCCAGCGCCTTCACAGATACGCAGTATTTT
CASSLVPSAFTDTQYF
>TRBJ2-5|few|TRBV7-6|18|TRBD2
TGTGCCAGCAGCTTAGCGAGGCTGGGACTAGCGGGAGTGGAGACCCAGTACTTC
CASSLARLGLAGVETQYF
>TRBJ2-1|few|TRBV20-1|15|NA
TGCAGTGCTAGTTTGGAGGGGGAGGGCAGGAATGAGCAGTTCTTC
CSASLEGEGRNEQFF
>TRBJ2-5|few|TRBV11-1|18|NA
TGTGCCAGCAGCTTAGTCATGGGGTACGGCAATCGTCGAGAGACCCAGTACTTC
CASSLVMGYGNRRETQYF
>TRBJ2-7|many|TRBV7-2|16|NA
TGTGCCAGCAGCTTAGTGCCGAAGCGTTACTCCTACGAGCAGTACTTC
CASSLVPKRYSYEQYF
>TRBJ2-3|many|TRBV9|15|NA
TGTGCCAGCAGCGTAGCGTGGGGGAGCACAGATACGCAGTATTTT
CASSVAWGSTDTQYF
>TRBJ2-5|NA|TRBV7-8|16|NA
TGTGCCAGCAGCTATTGGGACAACTTCGAGGGAGAGACCCAGTACTTC
CASSYWDNFEGETQYF
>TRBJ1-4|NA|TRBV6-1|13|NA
TGTGCCAGCGCCTTCCAGGGGAGAGAAAAACTGTTTTTT
CASAFQGREKLFF
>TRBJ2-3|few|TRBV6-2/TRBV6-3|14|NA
TGTGCCAGCAATGTTGAACTACACAGAGATACGCAGTATTTT
CASNVELHRDTQYF
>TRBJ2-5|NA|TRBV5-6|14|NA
TGTGCCAGCAGCTTGAGGGGAAAGGGTGAGACCCAGTACTTC
CASSLRGKGETQYF
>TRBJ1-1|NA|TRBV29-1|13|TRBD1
TGCAGCGTTAGCCAGGGGGCAGACACTGAAGCTTTCTTT
CSVSQGADTEAFF